A single sample gave rise to the 10 T cell receptor beta chains below, sequenced in a study of vaccination and CD4 T cells after COVID-19. Treatment: 10-day PBMC culture with coronavirus spike peptide pools or control peptides (ViraFEST assay). The assay that was used to sequence DNA from cultured CD4+ T cells was the Oncomine TCR Beta short-read assay. TCRdb re-derived calls from the PCR reads in MiXCR, one entry per CDR3 protein. The table shows about 14,000 distinct CDR3 sequences, with about 50% occurring only once. Their target antigens are unknown. The sequencing here drew on CD4+ T cells from blood, cultured in vitro, taken before SARS-CoV-2 vaccination. Every receptor here comes from a human donor who had recovered from COVID-19.

The V and J genes are TRBV20-1 and TRBJ1-2; 11 bases line up with TRBD1. The CDR3 is 13 amino acids. The ends lost 6 bases at V and 3 bases at J; junction bases unmatched: 3. Looked up from germline, CDR1 is DFQATT and CDR2 is SNEGSKA (reference sequence). This chain's CDR3 is CSAGQGVDYGYTF. The CDR3 DNA reads as TGCAGTGCGGGACAGGGGGTCGACTATGGCTACACCTTC.

The V and J genes are TRBV7-2 and TRBJ1-1; 9 bases fit TRBD1. Germline V CDR1 and CDR2: SGHTA, FQGNSA. The ends lost 1 base at V and 2 bases at J; junction bases unmatched: 2. The CDR3 has 15 amino acids. CDR3 residues: CASSLGQGVNTEAFF. Here the CDR3 DNA reads TGTGCCAGCAGCTTAGGACAGGGGGTCAACACTGAAGCTTTCTTT.

This clonotype came up a few times. CDR3 sequence (DNA): TGTGCCAGTAGTATAGTGGCAGGGAGTACGCAGGAGCAGTTCTTC. Its translation: CASSIVAGSTQEQFF. The V and J genes are TRBV19 and TRBJ2-1; D possibly uses TRBD1 or TRBD2 (5 bases each). V lost 1 base and J lost 10, with 17 bases in between. CDR1 and CDR2 (germline): LNHDA, SQIVND (reference sequence). The CDR3 is made up of 15 amino acids. The full variable domain, its missing parts supplied by reference TRBV19 and TRBJ2-1, is DGGITQSPKYLFRKEGQNVTLSCEQNLNHDAMYWYRQDPGQGLRLIYYSQIVNDFQKGDIAEGYSVSREKKESFPLTVTSAQKNPTAFYLCASSIVAGSTQEQFFGPGTRLTVL.

The chain joins TRBV7-2 to TRBJ2-3; D might be TRBD2 (7 bases). Germline V gene sequence: CDR1 SGHTA, CDR2 FQGNSA. The CDR3 runs to 12 residues. V was shortened by 5 bases and J by 10 bases, with 13 bases between the two germline ends. The CDR3 region is CASSPAGASQYF. CDR3 nucleotide sequence: TGTGCCAGCAGCCCGGCGGGGGCTTCGCAGTATTTT.

The chain links TRBV20-1 to TRBJ1-3, with 7 positions matching TRBD1. Germline-derived CDR1 and CDR2 are DFQATT and SNEGSKA (reference sequence). This CDR3 spans 15 amino acids. V shed 0 bases, J shed 7 bases, and the junction held 9 bases outside the gene matches. DNA for the CDR3: TGCAGTGCTAGAGATCAGGGGGGGCCTAGGAACACCATATATTTT. Translated, it gives CSARDQGGPRNTIYF.

The rearrangement uses TRBV24-1 and TRBJ2-5; the match to TRBD1 covers 9 bases. V trimming: 4 bases; J trimming: 4 bases; junction bases outside the gene matches: 9. Germline CDR1 and CDR2: KGHDR and SFDVKD. The CDR3 has 16 amino acids. This chain's CDR3 is CATSDQGQGAGETQYF. The CDR3 nucleotides are TGTGCCACCAGTGACCAGGGACAGGGCGCGGGAGAGACCCAGTACTTC.

The rearrangement uses TRBV28 and TRBJ1-5, with D unresolved. Germline lookup yields CDR1 MDHEN and CDR2 SYDVKM. Trimming removed 5 bases at V and 5 bases at J, with 10 bases between. This CDR3 has 13 amino acids. The CDR3: CASSVSWDQPQHF. The CDR3 nucleotides are TGTGCCAGCAGTGTGTCCTGGGATCAGCCCCAGCATTTT.

The V gene is TRBV6-5, the J gene TRBJ2-1; a possible D gene is TRBD1 (5 bases). V lost 0 bases and J lost 0, with 9 bases in between. The CDR3 totals 16 residues. CDR1 is MNHEY, CDR2 SVGAGI, per germline. CDR3 sequence: CASSYSSQGSYNEQFF. The CDR3 coding sequence is TGTGCCAGCAGTTACTCGAGCCAGGGCTCCTACAATGAGCAGTTCTTC.

This clonotype was seen only a few times. The chain carries TRBV7-8 and TRBJ1-5; 7 bases agree with TRBD1. From germline, CDR1 is SGHVS and CDR2 FQNEAQ. The CDR3 has 14 amino acids. The J segment lost 5 bases and the V segment lost 6 bases, leaving 7 bases of the junction unmatched. The CDR3 DNA reads as TGTGCCAGCAGTAGTGACAGGGCGGATCAGCCCCAGCATTTT. Encoded protein: CASSSDRADQPQHF.

This chain connects TRBV14 to TRBJ1-6, with a tentative D call TRBD1 (5 bases). The CDR3 totals 13 residues. V lost 1 base and J 9 bases, leaving 7 bases between the germline ends. CDR1 is SGHDN, CDR2 FVKESK, per germline. The CDR3 protein is CASSQVQVSPLHF. The CDR3 DNA reads as TGTGCCAGCAGCCAAGTACAGGTTTCACCCCTCCACTTT.